The T cell receptor beta chain described here comes from a study of control samples from healthy donors and cancer patients (dated by TCRdb to about 2020). The CDR3 sequence holds 16 residues, the cysteine and phenylalanine included. The read is trimmed to its CDR3 DNA, 48 bases read in frame from base 1. From a lookup of the germline V gene, CDR1 and CDR2 are SGHDN and FVKESK. Trimming costs V 2 bases and J 1 base, and their ends lie 14 bases apart. Notes on this clone: Its antigen is currently not known. No qualities accompany the bases; no much larger clone lies one base away.

Library prep was done by the immunoSEQ multiplex PCR assay. Not all clones reach the TCRdb copy of this immuneACCESS table, which keeps in-frame sequences only. Checked studies attribute under half of the gap to unresolved V genes and leave the rest unexplained. The sample has 75,000 to 95,000 clones on record, around 84% of them singletons. The top ten constitute 38% of the sample. The receptor was derived from a man aged 65 to 85 with lung cancer. The material sequenced was PBMCs. The V and J genes are TRBV14 and TRBJ1-1; TRBD1 is possibly the D segment (5 matching bases). The CDR3 region reads CASSQHTGLPNTEAFF. The DNA sequence is TGTGCCAGCAGCCAACATACAGGTTTACCGAACACTGAAGCTTTCTTT. The full variable domain, with segments outside the CDR3 supplied by the reference TRBV14 and TRBJ1-1 proteins, appears as EAGVTQFPSHSVIEKGQTVTLRCDPISGHDNLYWYRRVMGKEIKFLLHFVKESKQDESGMPNNRFLAERTGGTYSTLKVQPAELEDSGVYFCASSQHTGLPNTEAFFGQGTRLTVV.